This section outlines one TCR beta chain sequence together with its context. Its matching antigen is unknown. The CDR3 runs 15 residues. Germline V gene data show CDR1 as MNHEY and CDR2 as SMNVEV (reference sequence). Trimming left V 2 bases short and J 4 bases short, with 14 bases between. A second PCR of about 7 to 12 cycles used a sample-barcoded 5' primer and a J-beta primer mix. TCRdb ran MiXCR on the 5' RACE reads and lists one entry per CDR3 protein. The sample holds over a million distinct CDR3 sequences; more than 40% are singletons and the top ten take under 20%. These data come from a study of blood T cells in healthy people across ages. Whole-study results and caveats: Diversity figures based on one million T cells were deemed too low.

This chain joins TRBV27 and TRBJ1-1; D may be TRBD1 (6 bases). Sequencing used blood. The sequence derives from a woman in her fifties or sixties in good health. The DNA of the CDR3 is TGTGCCAGCAGTTTAATATATAGGGGGACCACTGAAGCTTTCTTT. It codes for CASSLIYRGTTEAFF.